This T cell receptor (beta chain) stems from a study of blood T cell dynamics during melanoma immunotherapy. Study information: Patients with metastatic melanoma got pembrolizumab or nivolumab-ipilimumab as first-line care. Study-wide results and caveats: At W3, later disease-control patients showed bifurcated PBMC repertoire changes, unlike progressors.

A remark on this clone: Its antigen is not known.

Every bulk PBMC sample received the same 350 ng of DNA. TCRdb keeps only in-frame clones here, not all; method: immunoSEQ multiplex PCR. The sample holds about 6,000 clones; around three quarters are singletons and the top ten take roughly a third. As to time point: week 3, after first cycle of checkpoint inhibitor. Disease control meant complete response, partial response or stable disease at 12 weeks. Looked up from germline, CDR1 is SGDLS and CDR2 is YYNGEE. The ends were cut back, 0 bases at V and 2 bases at J, with 6 bases in the middle. The CDR3 contains 14 residues. This rearrangement joins TRBV9 to TRBJ1-5; no definite D call. The receptor's source is a human donor with melanoma. Sequenced here: blood, sampled from a patient treated with checkpoint blockade. The CDR3 reads CASSVDFGNQPQHF. CDR3 sequence (DNA): TGTGCCAGCAGCGTAGATTTCGGCAATCAGCCCCAGCATTTT.